These 8 T cell receptor beta chains were sequenced from one sample in a study of monozygotic twins with inflammatory bowel disease. Using the 5' RACE reads, TCRdb records one entry per CDR3 protein without DNA. This table lists approximately 400,000 distinct CDR3 sequences. The specimen was blood. The receptors originated from a human donor with ulcerative colitis or Crohn's disease, or a healthy co-twin of an affected twin (not recorded which).

The chain couples TRBV29-1 to TRBJ1-1; there is no DNA to check the TCRdb D call of TRBD1. Germline assignment: CDR1 SQVTM and CDR2 ANQGSEA. This CDR3 has 14 amino acids. This CDR3 reads CSVGADRANTEAFF. Combining the CDR3 with reference TRBV29-1 and TRBJ1-1 gives the whole variable domain SAVISQKPSRDICQRGTSLTIQCQVDSQVTMMFWYRQQPGQSLTLIATANQGSEATYESGFVIDKFPISRPNLTFSTLTVSNMSPEDSSIYLCSVGADRANTEAFFGQGTRLTVV.

The J gene is TRBJ1-4, the V gene TRBV5-1; TCRdb designates TRBD1, a call that cannot be tested without DNA. CDR1 SGHRS and CDR2 YFSETQ come from the germline V gene. This CDR3 is 16 amino acids long. Here the CDR3 reads CASSSGAGTGYEKLFF.

This chain uses TRBV20-1 with TRBJ2-3; TCRdb's assignment of TRBD2 cannot be checked, as there is no DNA. The V gene's germline CDR1 is DFQATT and CDR2 SNEGSKA (reference sequence). The CDR3 consists of 17 residues. CDR3: CSAGRIRLAGDTDTQYF.

The chain joins TRBV18 to TRBJ2-5; TCRdb returns TRBD1, unconfirmable since there is no DNA. CDR1 and CDR2 from the germline V gene are KGHSH and LQKENI. The CDR3 contains 15 residues. This CDR3 is CASSPGQRQGETQYF.

V and J are TRBV5-1 and TRBJ2-1; the TCRdb D gene call, TRBD2, has no DNA to confirm it. The CDR3 has 17 amino acids. Germline CDR1 SGHRS, CDR2 YFSETQ. CDR3 in amino acids: CASSLTGTSGSGAEQFF.

The rearrangement links TRBV24-1 to TRBJ2-2. CDR1 KGHDR and CDR2 SFDVKD come from the germline V gene. This CDR3 is built from 15 residues. CDR3 residues: CATSDRDGHTGELFF.

The chain employs TRBV5-1 and TRBJ1-4; the TRBD1 assignment by TCRdb is unverifiable without DNA. Germline V gene sequence: CDR1 SGHRS, CDR2 YFSETQ. This CDR3 spans 15 amino acids. The CDR3 sequence: CASSPGVTTNEKLFF.

The V and J genes are TRBV4-3 and TRBJ2-1; TCRdb proposes TRBD1, but this gene call is untestable without DNA. The germline gives CDR1 LGHNA, CDR2 YSLEER. This CDR3 is built from 17 residues. The CDR3 loop reads CASSPGRTDQYHNEQFF.